The rows below give T cell receptor beta chains drawn from one sample of a study of blood T cell repertoires in COVID-19. Libraries were prepared by immunoSEQ multiplex PCR; TCRdb keeps only in-frame clonotypes and omits some of them. This sample has 100,000 to 150,000 clones, with roughly 87% found just once. The specimen sequenced was peripheral blood. The receptors derive from an elderly man with active or convalescent COVID-19. CDR3s include the opening cysteine and the closing phenylalanine or tryptophan. A D gene is named only where the DNA matches it firmly. Only some rows state a clone size, as once, few, many or a class for expanded clones.

D: -
V: TRBV30
J: TRBJ2-1
size: -
DNA: TGTGCCTGGAGTAAGGGGGACCTCAATGAGCAGTTCTTC
CDR3: CAWSKGDLNEQFF

D: TRBD1
V: TRBV27
J: TRBJ2-6
size: once
DNA: TGTGCCAGCAGTTTAGAGGGGGCGGAAACTGGGGCCAACGTCCTGACTTTC
CDR3: CASSLEGAETGANVLTF

D: -
V: TRBV7-2
J: TRBJ2-5
size: -
DNA: TGTGCCAGCAGCTTAGGGGCCCAAGAGACCCAGTACTTC
CDR3: CASSLGAQETQYF

D: -
V: TRBV6-4
J: TRBJ1-5
size: -
DNA: TGTGCCAGCAGTGACTTCCCGGGGGGGCCCCAGCATTTT
CDR3: CASSDFPGGPQHF

D: TRBD1
V: TRBV4-2
J: TRBJ2-7
size: -
DNA: TGTGCCAGCAGCCCGAGATCTGGACAGGGACTCCCGGCCTACGAGCAGTACTTC
CDR3: CASSPRSGQGLPAYEQYF

D: TRBD2
V: TRBV30
J: TRBJ2-1
size: once
DNA: TGTGCCTGGAGTGTCGGGCAGCGGGGGGGCTCCTACAATGAGCAGTTCTTC
CDR3: CAWSVGQRGGSYNEQFF

D: -
V: TRBV12-3/TRBV12-4
J: TRBJ2-3
size: -
DNA: TGTGCCAGCAGTCCACAAGCAGGAGATACGCAGTATTTT
CDR3: CASSPQAGDTQYF

D: TRBD2
V: TRBV4-1
J: TRBJ2-1
size: -
DNA: TGCGCCAGCAGCCAACCCCACCCGGGACTAGCGGGGAATGAGCAGTTCTTC
CDR3: CASSQPHPGLAGNEQFF

D: TRBD1
V: TRBV28
J: TRBJ1-2
size: -
DNA: TGTGCCAGCAGTTTGACAGGGGGCGTCGGCTATGGCTACACCTTC
CDR3: CASSLTGGVGYGYTF

D: TRBD1
V: TRBV19
J: TRBJ2-2
size: -
DNA: TGTGCCAGTAGGCAACAGGGGTCCGGGGAGCTGTTTTTT
CDR3: CASRQQGSGELFF

D: -
V: TRBV7-2
J: TRBJ2-3
size: once
DNA: TGTGCCAGCAGCCTGCGACAGGGCACAGATACGCAGTATTTT
CDR3: CASSLRQGTDTQYF

D: TRBD2
V: TRBV11-2
J: TRBJ2-1
size: -
DNA: TGTGCCAGCGCGGGGGGGGGACTGAGTAATGAGCAGTTCTTC
CDR3: CASAGGGLSNEQFF

D: -
V: TRBV6-1
J: TRBJ1-1
size: -
DNA: TGTGCCAGCAGTGAGTATCCCACTGAAGCTTTCTTT
CDR3: CASSEYPTEAFF

D: TRBD2
V: TRBV3-1/TRBV3-2
J: TRBJ2-5
size: -
DNA: TGTGCCAGCAGCCAAGGCGGGGGGGCACCAGAGACCCAGTACTTC
CDR3: CASSQGGGAPETQYF

D: TRBD2
V: TRBV18
J: TRBJ2-5
size: -
DNA: TGTGCCAGCTCACCTCGTAGCGGGGGAGAGACCCAGTACTTC
CDR3: CASSPRSGGETQYF

D: -
V: TRBV6-6
J: TRBJ1-4
size: -
DNA: TGTGCCAGCTCCGCGTCGGCAACTAATGAAAAACTGTTTTTT
CDR3: CASSASATNEKLFF